This T cell receptor (beta chain) emerged from a study of T-cell reconstitution after alpha-beta-depleted transplantation in children. Study-wide results and caveats: For some patients, TCRbeta diversity was high at day 60 because of recipient T cells and thymic progenitors that survived.

Trimming shortened V by 0 bases and J by 7 bases, and 16 bases separated the two germline ends. CDR3 length: 16 amino acids. The germline CDR1 and CDR2 sequences are LNHNV and YYDKDF (reference sequence). TCRbeta library construction was performed incorporating unique molecular identifiers. TCRdb reanalysed the PCR reads using MiXCR and keeps one entry per CDR3 protein. The sample has approximately 980,000 distinct CDR3 sequences, about 29% seen once. This clonotype was observed many times. Its antigen is not identified. The sample in question was PBMCs, mostly from graft donor cells, obtained 360 days after TCRalphabeta/CD19-depleted stem cell transplant. The chain couples TRBV15 to TRBJ1-5; unclear D gene. This sequence was found in a boy under two years old who had a stem cell transplant for SCID, so the T cells may come from the graft donor. CDR3 coding DNA: TGTGCCACCAGCAGAGATAGGAAGGGCCGAGGACAGCCCCAGCATTTT. Residues: CATSRDRKGRGQPQHF.